This record concerns one T cell receptor beta chain sequence. These data belong to a study of control samples from healthy donors and cancer patients. Clones were read by immunoSEQ multiplex PCR, and TCRdb kept only the in-frame ones, dropping some. Of under 200,000 clones listed, over 85% are singletons. V lost 3 bases and J lost 0, with 12 bases in between. Germline assignment: CDR1 LNHDA and CDR2 SQIVND (reference sequence). This CDR3 region has 17 residues. This clonotype originated in a woman aged 40-49 years in good health. The sample taken for sequencing was blood. The rearrangement links TRBV19 to TRBJ2-6; a possible D gene is TRBD1 (5 bases). The chain's CDR3 is CASSIRAEYSGANVLTF. The DNA of the CDR3 is TGTGCCAGTAGTATCAGGGCGGAGTACTCTGGGGCCAACGTCCTGACTTTC.